Included here is one T cell receptor beta chain sequence, with context. As yet, its antigen is unknown. The germline gives CDR1 MNHEY, CDR2 SVGAGI. There are 13 residues in the CDR3. Trimming removed 3 bases from V and 1 base from J, with 6 bases in between. The sample comes from a study of T cell responses to AZD1222 COVID-19 vaccine. Study outcomes and limitations: Spike-specific TCRs gained breadth and depth after people received two AZD1222 doses.

The protocol was immunoSEQ multiplex PCR, while the TCRdb copy is restricted to in-frame clones and leaves out a portion. The table lists fewer than 80,000 clones, about 91% of them singletons. The gene calls are TRBV6-5 and TRBJ1-1; D unresolved. The specimen comprised peripheral blood, sampled 28 days after the second dose of the MenACWY control vaccine. The receptor comes from an adult who received the MenACWY meningococcal vaccine as a control. The CDR3 loop is CASSYSKNTEAFF. Here the CDR3 DNA reads TGTGCCAGCAGTTATTCCAAGAACACTGAAGCTTTCTTT.